Described below is a single TCR beta chain sequence and its context. The antigen is unknown. The sample is drawn from a study of CD4 T cells in relation to SARS-CoV-2 and coronaviruses. About the research overall: After 10 days of antigen culture, PBMC TCR beta CDR3s were sequenced.

CEF-cultured naive and memory CD4+ T cell DNA got survey-level sequencing. The data were produced by immunoSEQ multiplex PCR, yet TCRdb's version contains in-frame clones alone and is incomplete. Among under 45,000 clones, 82% were seen once, and the ten largest hold around 4.2%. Findings and caveats of the study: Samples before the pandemic and after infection were not matched within any donor.

Deletions cut 1 base from V and 0 bases from J, with 10 bases between. CDR1 and CDR2 from the germline V gene are GTSNPN and SVGIG (reference sequence). The CDR3 extends over 15 amino acids. This sequence originates from an adult with COVID-19. The V and J genes are TRBV30 and TRBJ2-4, with a tentative D call TRBD1 (6 bases). The sample taken for sequencing was naive CD4+ T cells from PBMCs, cultured in vitro. Subset defined: naive CD4+ T cells isolated by negative enrichment. The CDR3 is CAWSALRGAKNIQYF. CDR3 nucleotides: TGTGCCTGGAGTGCCCTCAGGGGAGCCAAAAACATTCAGTACTTC.